This T cell receptor (beta chain) was captured by sequencing in a study of OX40 agonist ivuxolimab in advanced cancers. Overall study: Averaging roughly 60 years in age, with a range of roughly 23 to 80, the cohort was more than 75% male. Earlier anti-PD-1, anti-PD-L1 or anti-CTLA-4 therapy was permitted; 40% had received some. Study outcomes and limitations: Dose levels from 0.1 to 3.0 mg/kg saw CD4+ and CD8+ blood T cells expand clonally by week 6.

The repertoire was sequenced with immunoSEQ multiplex PCR; TCRdb's copy has only in-frame clones and lacks some. The sample lists roughly 61,000 clones; roughly nine tenths were seen once. The CDR3 consists of 15 residues. Germline loops: CDR1 SNHLY, CDR2 FYNNEI. V lost 7 bases, J lost 5 bases, and 17 bases lay in between. About this clone itself: Its matching antigen is unknown.

Baseline was the first blood sampling point, followed by cycle 4 day 1 and cycle 7 day 1. The sequence came from an adult with an advanced solid tumor such as melanoma, head and neck, liver or kidney cancer. The source was CD4+ or CD8+ T cells sorted from blood, collected in a trial of the OX40 agonist ivuxolimab. The chain uses TRBV2 and TRBJ1-4; D is perhaps TRBD1 (5 bases). CDR3 in DNA: TGTGCCAGCAATATTCCAGGGACTGGAAATGAAAAACTGTTTTTT. It encodes CASNIPGTGNEKLFF.